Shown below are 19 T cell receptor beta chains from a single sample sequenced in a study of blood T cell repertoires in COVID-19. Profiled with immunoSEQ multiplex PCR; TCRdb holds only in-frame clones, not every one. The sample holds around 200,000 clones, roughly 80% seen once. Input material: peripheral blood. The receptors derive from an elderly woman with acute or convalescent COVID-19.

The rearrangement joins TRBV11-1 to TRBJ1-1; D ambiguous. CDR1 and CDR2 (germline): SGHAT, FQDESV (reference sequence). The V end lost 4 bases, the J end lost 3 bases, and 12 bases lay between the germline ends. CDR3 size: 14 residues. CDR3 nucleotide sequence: TGTGCCAGCAGCTGGGGAAGGAGGTACACTGAAGCTTTCTTT. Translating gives CASSWGRRYTEAFF.

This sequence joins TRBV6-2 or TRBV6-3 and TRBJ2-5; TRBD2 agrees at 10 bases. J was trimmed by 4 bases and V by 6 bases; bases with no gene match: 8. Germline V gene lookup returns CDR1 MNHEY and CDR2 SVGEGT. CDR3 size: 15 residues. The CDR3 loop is CASSDLAGVGETQYF. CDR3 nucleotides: TGTGCCAGCAGCGACCTAGCGGGGGTAGGAGAGACCCAGTACTTC.

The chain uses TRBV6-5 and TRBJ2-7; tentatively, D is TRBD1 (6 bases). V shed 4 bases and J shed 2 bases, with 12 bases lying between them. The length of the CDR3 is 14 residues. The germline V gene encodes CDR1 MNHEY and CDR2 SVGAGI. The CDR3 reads CASSSLTGTYEQYF. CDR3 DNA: TGTGCCAGCAGTTCCCTCACAGGGACCTACGAGCAGTACTTC.

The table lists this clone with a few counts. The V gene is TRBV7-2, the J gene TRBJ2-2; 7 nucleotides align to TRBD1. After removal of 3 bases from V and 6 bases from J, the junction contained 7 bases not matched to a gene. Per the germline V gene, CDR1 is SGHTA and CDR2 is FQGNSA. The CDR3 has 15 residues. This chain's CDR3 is CASSFPTGAAGELFF. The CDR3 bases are TGTGCCAGCAGCTTTCCCACAGGGGCTGCCGGGGAGCTGTTTTTT.

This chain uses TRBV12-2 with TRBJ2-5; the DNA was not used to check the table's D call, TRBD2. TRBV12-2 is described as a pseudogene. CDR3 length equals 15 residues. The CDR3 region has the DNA TGTGCAAGTCGCTCCGCTTTCCGGCGGAAAGAGACCCAGTACTTC. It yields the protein CASRSAFRRKETQYF.

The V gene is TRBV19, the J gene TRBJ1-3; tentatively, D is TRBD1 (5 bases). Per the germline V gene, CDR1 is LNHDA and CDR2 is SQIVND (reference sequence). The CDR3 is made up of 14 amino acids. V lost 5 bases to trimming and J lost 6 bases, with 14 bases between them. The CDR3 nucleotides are TGTGCCAGTAGTGAACAGGCAGGTGAAAACACCATATATTTT. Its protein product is CASSEQAGENTIYF.

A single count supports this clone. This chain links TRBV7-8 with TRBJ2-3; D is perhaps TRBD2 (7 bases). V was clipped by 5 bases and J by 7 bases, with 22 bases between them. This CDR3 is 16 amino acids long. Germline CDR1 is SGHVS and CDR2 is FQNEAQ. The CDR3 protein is CASSKLGGGAAHTQYF. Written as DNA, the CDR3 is TGTGCCAGCAGCAAATTAGGAGGGGGGGCTGCACATACGCAGTATTTT.

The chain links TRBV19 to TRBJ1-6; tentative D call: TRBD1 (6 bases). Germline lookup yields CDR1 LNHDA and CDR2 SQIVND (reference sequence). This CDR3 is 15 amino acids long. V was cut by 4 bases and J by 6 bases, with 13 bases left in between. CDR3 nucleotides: TGTGCCAGTAGTACGACAGGTCCACCTAATTCACCCCTCCACTTT. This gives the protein CASSTTGPPNSPLHF.

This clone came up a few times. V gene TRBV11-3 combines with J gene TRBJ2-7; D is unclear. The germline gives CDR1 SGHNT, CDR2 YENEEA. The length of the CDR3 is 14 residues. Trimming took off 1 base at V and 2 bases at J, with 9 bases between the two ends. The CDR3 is CASSLGANTYEQYF. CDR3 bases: TGTGCCAGCAGCTTAGGGGCAAATACCTACGAGCAGTACTTC.

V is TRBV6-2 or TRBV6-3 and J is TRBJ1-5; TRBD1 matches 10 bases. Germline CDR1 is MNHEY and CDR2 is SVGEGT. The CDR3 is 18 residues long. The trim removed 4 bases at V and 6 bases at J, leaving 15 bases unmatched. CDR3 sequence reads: CASSSNLGQGGYGQPQHF. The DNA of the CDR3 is TGTGCCAGCAGTTCAAATCTCGGACAGGGGGGGTATGGTCAGCCCCAGCATTTT.

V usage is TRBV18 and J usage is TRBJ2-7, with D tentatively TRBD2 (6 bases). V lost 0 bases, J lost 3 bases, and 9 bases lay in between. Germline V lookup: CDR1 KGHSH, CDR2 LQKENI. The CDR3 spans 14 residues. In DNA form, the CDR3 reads TGTGCCAGCTCACCACCCTTCGGGGGCTACGAGCAGTACTTC. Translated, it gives CASSPPFGGYEQYF.

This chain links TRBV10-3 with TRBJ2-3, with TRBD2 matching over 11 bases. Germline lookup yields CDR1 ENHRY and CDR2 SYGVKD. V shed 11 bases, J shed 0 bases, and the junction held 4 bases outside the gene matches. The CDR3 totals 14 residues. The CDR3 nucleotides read TGTGCCTCCAGACTAGCGGGGAGCACAGATACGCAGTATTTT. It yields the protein CASRLAGSTDTQYF.

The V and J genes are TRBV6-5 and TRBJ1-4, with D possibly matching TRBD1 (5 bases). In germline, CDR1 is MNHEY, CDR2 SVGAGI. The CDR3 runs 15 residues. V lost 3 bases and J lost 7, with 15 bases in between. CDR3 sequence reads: CASSYSAGRGEKLFF. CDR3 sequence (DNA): TGTGCCAGCAGTTATTCCGCAGGGCGTGGTGAAAAACTGTTTTTT.

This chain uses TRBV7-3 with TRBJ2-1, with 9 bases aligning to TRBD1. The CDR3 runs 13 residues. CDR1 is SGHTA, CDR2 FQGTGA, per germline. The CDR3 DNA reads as TGTGCTTCGGGACAGGGTGTATACAATGAGCAGTTCTTC. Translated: CASGQGVYNEQFF.

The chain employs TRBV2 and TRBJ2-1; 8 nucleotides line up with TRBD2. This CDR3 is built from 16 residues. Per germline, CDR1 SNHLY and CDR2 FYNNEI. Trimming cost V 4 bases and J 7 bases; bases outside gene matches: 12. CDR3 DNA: TGTGCCAGCAGTGGCCGTCCGCCGGGGGGGCGGAATGAGCAGTTCTTC. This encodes CASSGRPPGGRNEQFF.

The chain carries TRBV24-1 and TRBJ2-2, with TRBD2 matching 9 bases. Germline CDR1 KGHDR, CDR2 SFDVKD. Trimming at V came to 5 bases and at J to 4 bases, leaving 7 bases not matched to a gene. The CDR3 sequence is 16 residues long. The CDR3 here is CATSGLAGEGTGELFF. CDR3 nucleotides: TGTGCCACCAGTGGTTTAGCGGGAGAGGGCACCGGGGAGCTGTTTTTT.

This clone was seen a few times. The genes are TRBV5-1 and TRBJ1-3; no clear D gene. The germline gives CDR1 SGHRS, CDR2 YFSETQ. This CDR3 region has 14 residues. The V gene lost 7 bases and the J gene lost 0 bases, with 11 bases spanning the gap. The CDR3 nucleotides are TGCGCCAGCTTACCCCGGGACTCTGGAAACACCATATATTTT. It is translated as CASLPRDSGNTIYF.

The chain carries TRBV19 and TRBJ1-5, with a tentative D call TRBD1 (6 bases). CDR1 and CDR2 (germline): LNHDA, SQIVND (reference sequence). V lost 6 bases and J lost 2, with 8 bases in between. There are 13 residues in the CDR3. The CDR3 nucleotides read TGTGCCAGTAGGGGGGCTGGCAATCAGCCCCAGCATTTT. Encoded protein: CASRGAGNQPQHF.

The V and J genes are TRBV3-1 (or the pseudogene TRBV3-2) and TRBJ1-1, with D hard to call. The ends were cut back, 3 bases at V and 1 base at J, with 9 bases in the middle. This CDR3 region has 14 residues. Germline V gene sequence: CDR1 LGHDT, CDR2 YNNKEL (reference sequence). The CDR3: CASSHGTANTEAFF. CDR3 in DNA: TGTGCCAGCAGCCATGGCACCGCGAACACTGAAGCTTTCTTT.